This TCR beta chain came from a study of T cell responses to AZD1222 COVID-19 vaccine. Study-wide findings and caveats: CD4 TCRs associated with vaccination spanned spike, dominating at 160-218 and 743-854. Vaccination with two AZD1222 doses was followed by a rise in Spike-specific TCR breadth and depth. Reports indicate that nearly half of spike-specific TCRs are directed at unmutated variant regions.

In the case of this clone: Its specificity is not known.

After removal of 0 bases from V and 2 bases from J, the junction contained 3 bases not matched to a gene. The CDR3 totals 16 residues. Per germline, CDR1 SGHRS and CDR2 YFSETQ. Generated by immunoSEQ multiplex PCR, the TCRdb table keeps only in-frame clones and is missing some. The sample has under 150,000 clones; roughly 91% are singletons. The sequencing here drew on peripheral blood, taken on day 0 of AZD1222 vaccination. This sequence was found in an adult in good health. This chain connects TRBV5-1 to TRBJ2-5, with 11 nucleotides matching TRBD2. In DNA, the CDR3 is TGCGCCAGCAGCTTGGGCGGGACTAGCGGACAAGAGACCCAGTACTTC. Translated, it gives CASSLGGTSGQETQYF. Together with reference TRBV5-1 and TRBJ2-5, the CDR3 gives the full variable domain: KAGVTQTPRYLIKTRGQQVTLSCSPISGHRSVSWYQQTPGQGLQFLFEYFSETQRNKGNFPGRFSGRQFSNSRSEMNVSTLELGDSALYLCASSLGGTSGQETQYFGPGTRLLVL.